This T cell receptor beta chain was found in a study of control samples from healthy donors and cancer patients. Some clones are missing from TCRdb's copy, which holds only in-frame ones; the method was immunoSEQ multiplex PCR. The sample lists some 150,000 clones; 90% to 95% were seen once. The CDR3 is 13 residues long. Per germline, CDR1 LGHNA and CDR2 YSLEER. The germline V and J ends were trimmed by 0 bases and 4 bases, with 6 bases remaining between them. The sequence derives from a woman in her 30s in good health. The chain couples TRBV4-3 to TRBJ1-2; tentatively, D is TRBD1 (5 bases). The sequenced sample was blood. The CDR3 region is CASSQEGGYGYTF. The DNA for the CDR3 is TGCGCCAGCAGCCAAGAGGGGGGCTATGGCTACACCTTC.